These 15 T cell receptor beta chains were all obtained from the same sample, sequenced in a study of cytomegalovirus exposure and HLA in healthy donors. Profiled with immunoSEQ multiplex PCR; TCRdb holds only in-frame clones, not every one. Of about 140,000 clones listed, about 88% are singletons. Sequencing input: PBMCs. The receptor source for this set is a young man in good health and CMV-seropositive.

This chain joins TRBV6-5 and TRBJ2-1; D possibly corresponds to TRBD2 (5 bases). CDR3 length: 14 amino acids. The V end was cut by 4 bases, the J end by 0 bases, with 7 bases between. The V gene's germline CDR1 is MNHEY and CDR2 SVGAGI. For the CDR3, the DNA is TGTGCCAGCAGTTGGGAGAGCTCCTACAATGAGCAGTTCTTC. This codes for CASSWESSYNEQFF.

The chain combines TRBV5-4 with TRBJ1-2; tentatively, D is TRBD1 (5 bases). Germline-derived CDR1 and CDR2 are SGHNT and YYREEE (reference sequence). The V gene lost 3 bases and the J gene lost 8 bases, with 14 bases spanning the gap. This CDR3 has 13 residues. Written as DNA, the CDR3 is TGTGCCAGCAGCTCAGGGTTCTCTGGGGGCTACACCTTC. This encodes CASSSGFSGGYTF. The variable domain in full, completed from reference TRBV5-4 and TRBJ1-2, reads ETGVTQSPTHLIKTRGQQVTLRCSSQSGHNTVSWYQQALGQGPQFIFQYYREEENGRGNFPPRFSGLQFPNYSSELNVNALELDDSALYLCASSSGFSGGYTFGSGTRLTVV.

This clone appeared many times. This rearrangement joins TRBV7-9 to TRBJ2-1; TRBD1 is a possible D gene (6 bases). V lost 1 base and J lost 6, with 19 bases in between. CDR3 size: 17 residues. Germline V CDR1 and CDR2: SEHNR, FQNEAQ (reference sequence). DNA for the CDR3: TGTGCCAGCAGCTTAGTGTGGGCCAGGGGTGTCGGCAATGAGCAGTTCTTC. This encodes CASSLVWARGVGNEQFF.

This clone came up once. CDR3 sequence: CASSLTGAYNEQFF. CDR3 sequence (DNA): TGTGCCAGCAGCTTGACAGGAGCCTACAATGAGCAGTTCTTC. The chain is built from TRBV6-5 and TRBJ2-1; D is perhaps TRBD1 (6 bases). This CDR3 spans 14 amino acids. V lost 6 bases and J 2 bases, leaving 11 bases between the germline ends. Germline values: CDR1 MNHEY, CDR2 SVGAGI.

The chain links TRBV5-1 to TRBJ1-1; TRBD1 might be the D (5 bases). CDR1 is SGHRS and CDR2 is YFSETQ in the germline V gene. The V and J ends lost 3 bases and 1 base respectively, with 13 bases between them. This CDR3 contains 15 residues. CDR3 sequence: CASSSQWGENTEAFF. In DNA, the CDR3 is TGCGCCAGCAGCTCGCAGTGGGGGGAGAACACTGAAGCTTTCTTT.

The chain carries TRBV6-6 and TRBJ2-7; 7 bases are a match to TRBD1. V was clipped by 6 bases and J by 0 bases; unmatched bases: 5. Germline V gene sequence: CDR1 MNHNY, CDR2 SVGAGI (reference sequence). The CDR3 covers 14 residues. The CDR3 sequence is CASSSTGRSYEQYF. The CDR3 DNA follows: TGTGCCAGCAGCTCGACAGGGCGCTCCTACGAGCAGTACTTC.

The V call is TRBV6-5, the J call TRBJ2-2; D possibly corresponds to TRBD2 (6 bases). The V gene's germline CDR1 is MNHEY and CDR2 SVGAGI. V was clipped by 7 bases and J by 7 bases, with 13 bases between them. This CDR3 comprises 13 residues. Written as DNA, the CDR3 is TGTGCCAGCACCCGTGGGGGGTTCGGGGAGCTGTTTTTT. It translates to CASTRGGFGELFF.

Written as DNA, the CDR3 is TGTGCCAGCAGGACCCTCACTAGCGGCTCTAGCACAGATACGCAGTATTTT. Translated: CASRTLTSGSSTDTQYF. The gene calls are TRBV2 and TRBJ2-3, with 8 bases that match TRBD2. The CDR3 loop spans 17 amino acids. Germline trimming cut 6 bases from V and 0 bases from J; bases unmatched to any gene: 11. Germline V lookup: CDR1 SNHLY, CDR2 FYNNEI.

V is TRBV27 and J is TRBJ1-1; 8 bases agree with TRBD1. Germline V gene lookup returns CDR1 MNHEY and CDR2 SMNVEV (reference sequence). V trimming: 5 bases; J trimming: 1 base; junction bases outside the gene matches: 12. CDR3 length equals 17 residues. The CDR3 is CASSRRQGSSWNTEAFF. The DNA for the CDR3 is TGTGCCAGCAGTCGACGACAGGGGTCAAGCTGGAACACTGAAGCTTTCTTT.

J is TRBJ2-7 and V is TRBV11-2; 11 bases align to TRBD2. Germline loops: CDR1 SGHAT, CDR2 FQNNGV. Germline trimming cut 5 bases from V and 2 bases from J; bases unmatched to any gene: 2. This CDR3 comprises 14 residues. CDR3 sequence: CASSRGLAAYEQYF. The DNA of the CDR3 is TGTGCCAGCAGCAGGGGACTAGCGGCCTACGAGCAGTACTTC.

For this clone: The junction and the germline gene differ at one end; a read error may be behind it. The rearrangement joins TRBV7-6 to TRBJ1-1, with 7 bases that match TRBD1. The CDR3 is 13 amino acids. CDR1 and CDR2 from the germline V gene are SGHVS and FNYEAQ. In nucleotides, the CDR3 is TGTGCCAGCACCTTAGGGGGCGCGGATGAAGCTTTCTTT. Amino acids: CASTLGGADEAFF.

The CDR3 spells CASSTRLALTGELFF. For the CDR3, the DNA is TGTGCCAGCAGCACCCGACTAGCTCTCACCGGGGAGCTGTTTTTT. The gene calls are TRBV5-6 and TRBJ2-2; 7 bases match TRBD2. The CDR3 spans 15 residues. Germline loops: CDR1 SGHDT, CDR2 YYEEEE. V was clipped by 4 bases and J by 4 bases; unmatched bases: 7.

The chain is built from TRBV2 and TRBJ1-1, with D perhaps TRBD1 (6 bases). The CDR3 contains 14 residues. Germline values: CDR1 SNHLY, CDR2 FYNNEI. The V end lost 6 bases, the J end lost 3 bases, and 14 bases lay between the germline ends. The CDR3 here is CASSVDRGDTEAFF. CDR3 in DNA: TGTGCCAGCAGCGTGGACAGAGGAGACACTGAAGCTTTCTTT.

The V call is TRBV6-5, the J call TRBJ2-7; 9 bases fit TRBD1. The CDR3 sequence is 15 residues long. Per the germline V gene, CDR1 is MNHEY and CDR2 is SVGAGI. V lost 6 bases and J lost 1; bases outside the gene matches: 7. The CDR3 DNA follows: TGTGCCAGCAGATATTCGACAGGGGGATCCTACGAGCAGTACTTC. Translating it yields CASRYSTGGSYEQYF.

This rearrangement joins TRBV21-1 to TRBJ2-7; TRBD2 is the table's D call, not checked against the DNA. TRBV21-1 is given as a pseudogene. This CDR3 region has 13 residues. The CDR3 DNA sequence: TGTGCCAGTCCGGGACTAGCGGGCCAGGAGCAGTACTTC. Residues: CASPGLAGQEQYF.